These T cell receptor beta chains were read from a single sample in a study of blood T cell repertoires in COVID-19. The method was immunoSEQ multiplex PCR; TCRdb's version includes in-frame clones alone and lacks a portion of them. This sample has some 50,000 clones, with more than 85% found just once. The specimen sequenced was peripheral blood. The receptors shown here come from a man aged 55 to 70 with COVID-19, enrolled during active disease. CDR3s include the opening cysteine and the closing phenylalanine or tryptophan. D genes are given only for firm matches. Where a row states a size, it is once, few, many or the class of an expanded clone; other rows omit it.

size: -; D: TRBD1; V: TRBV10-2; J: TRBJ1-1; DNA: TGCGCCAGCAGTGAGTCGAGGGGGCGGGGAGCTTTCTTT; CDR3: CASSESRGRGAFF
size: -; D: -; V: TRBV5-6; J: TRBJ1-6; DNA: TGTGCCAGCAGCTCTGGGGCTATTGGTTCACCCCTCCACTTT; CDR3: CASSSGAIGSPLHF
size: -; D: -; V: TRBV19; J: TRBJ1-1; DNA: TGTGCCAGTATTCGGAGGGAAAGGATGGGTGCTGAAGCTTTCTTT; CDR3: CASIRRERMGAEAFF
size: -; D: TRBD2; V: TRBV2; J: TRBJ2-1; DNA: TGTGCCAGCAGTGCCCTCACGGGGACTAGCTCCTACAATGAGCAGTTCTTC; CDR3: CASSALTGTSSYNEQFF
size: few; D: TRBD1; V: TRBV6-1; J: TRBJ2-7; DNA: TGTGCCAGCAGTGACCGGGACAGCTACGAGCAGTACTTC; CDR3: CASSDRDSYEQYF
size: -; D: -; V: TRBV6-5; J: TRBJ1-2; DNA: TGTGCCAGCAGTTACTCGTTAAGGGGAAGGGGTGGCTACACCTTC; CDR3: CASSYSLRGRGGYTF
size: once; D: TRBD1; V: TRBV18; J: TRBJ2-3; DNA: TGTGCCAGCTCACCTGGGACAGCACCGCAGGGTACGCAGTATTTT; CDR3: CASSPGTAPQGTQYF
size: -; D: TRBD2; V: TRBV19; J: TRBJ2-2; DNA: TGTGCCAGTAGTATCGCTAGCGGGAGGTCGGACACCGGGGAGCTGTTTTTT; CDR3: CASSIASGRSDTGELFF
size: -; D: -; V: TRBV30; J: TRBJ1-6; DNA: TGTGCCTGGAGTGTCCTCACAGGGCAATTACCCCTCCACTTT; CDR3: CAWSVLTGQLPLHF
size: few; D: -; V: TRBV4-1; J: TRBJ2-7; DNA: TGCGCCAGCAGCCAAGATTTCACCGGCCGGGGTCAAACCTACGAGCAGTACTTC; CDR3: CASSQDFTGRGQTYEQYF
size: -; D: -; V: TRBV5-1; J: TRBJ1-2; DNA: TGCGCCAGCAGCTCTGGGCTACCTTCGGGGGGCTACACCTTC; CDR3: CASSSGLPSGGYTF
size: -; D: -; V: TRBV3-1/TRBV3-2; J: TRBJ1-1; DNA: TGTGCCAGCGTAAGCGCGGGGGGCAACACTGAAGCTTTCTTT; CDR3: CASVSAGGNTEAFF
size: -; D: -; V: TRBV2; J: TRBJ1-1; DNA: TGTGCCAGCAGCATTACTGGTAAACCCACTGAAGCTTTCTTT; CDR3: CASSITGKPTEAFF
size: -; D: TRBD1; V: TRBV5-1; J: TRBJ1-6; DNA: TGCGCCAGCAGAACAGGGAATTCCCAGGGGGAGAATTCACCCCTCCACTTT; CDR3: CASRTGNSQGENSPLHF
size: -; D: -; V: TRBV5-1; J: TRBJ1-2; DNA: TGCGCCAGCAGCCCACGAGGATCCGGCGACTATGGCTACACCTTC; CDR3: CASSPRGSGDYGYTF
size: -; D: -; V: TRBV10-2; J: TRBJ2-7; DNA: TGCGCCAGCAGTGAGCCTCAACTAACTAGTTACGAGCAGTACTTC; CDR3: CASSEPQLTSYEQYF
size: -; D: TRBD1; V: TRBV7-6; J: TRBJ1-6; DNA: TGTGCCAGCAGCTTAGGTGGACAGGGTGTAGATTCACCCCTCCACTTT; CDR3: CASSLGGQGVDSPLHF
size: -; D: -; V: TRBV19; J: TRBJ2-7; DNA: TGTGCCAGTAGTATTCAAGCGCTCTCCTACGAGCAGTACTTC; CDR3: CASSIQALSYEQYF
size: -; D: -; V: TRBV25-1; J: TRBJ2-1; DNA: TGTGCCAGCAGTGAAAAGGAGGGTCCCTACAATGAGCAGTTCTTC; CDR3: CASSEKEGPYNEQFF
size: -; D: TRBD2; V: TRBV19; J: TRBJ2-3; DNA: TGTGCCAGTAGTACCGGACTAGCCCGAGGCACAGATACGCAGTATTTT; CDR3: CASSTGLARGTDTQYF
size: -; D: -; V: TRBV5-4; J: TRBJ2-7; DNA: TGTGCCAGCAGCCCCGCGGGATCCTCCTACGAGCAGTACTTC; CDR3: CASSPAGSSYEQYF
size: -; D: -; V: TRBV30; J: TRBJ1-6; DNA: TGTGCCTCGGGGGGGAATTCACCCCTCCACTTT; CDR3: CASGGNSPLHF
size: -; D: -; V: TRBV29-1; J: TRBJ1-2; DNA: TGCAGCGTTCGGTACAACTATGGCTACACCTTC; CDR3: CSVRYNYGYTF
size: -; D: -; V: TRBV20-1; J: TRBJ1-2; DNA: TGCAGTGCTAGTGACAGGAGGAACTATGGCTACACCTTC; CDR3: CSASDRRNYGYTF
size: once; D: -; V: TRBV7-9; J: TRBJ2-2; DNA: TGTGCCAGCAGCTTAGGGGTAGCGGACCCGAACACCGGGGAGCTGTTTTTT; CDR3: CASSLGVADPNTGELFF
size: -; D: -; V: TRBV7-2; J: TRBJ2-3; DNA: TGTGCCAGCAGCCGTCGTCTAGGAGGGGGCACAGATACGCAGTATTTT; CDR3: CASSRRLGGGTDTQYF
size: -; D: -; V: TRBV29-1; J: TRBJ2-7; DNA: TGCAGCGTTAACGGGTTCCACGAGCAGTACTTC; CDR3: CSVNGFHEQYF
size: -; D: -; V: TRBV28; J: TRBJ1-5; DNA: TGTGCCAGCAGTCCGGGGGGTAGCAATCAGCCCCAGCATTTT; CDR3: CASSPGGSNQPQHF
size: -; D: -; V: TRBV6-1; J: TRBJ2-3; DNA: TGTGCCAGCAGTGAATCGGACTTCAGCACAGATACGCAGTATTTT; CDR3: CASSESDFSTDTQYF
size: -; D: -; V: TRBV2; J: TRBJ2-7; DNA: TGTGCCAGCAGTTCGGGTTATTACGAGCAGTACTTC; CDR3: CASSSGYYEQYF
size: once; D: -; V: TRBV27; J: TRBJ1-2; DNA: TGTGCCAGCAGTTTAAGTCGAGGGGGGGGCTATGGCTACACCTTC; CDR3: CASSLSRGGGYGYTF
size: -; D: TRBD1; V: TRBV5-1; J: TRBJ2-7; DNA: TGCGCCAGCAGCGGGGACAGGGGACTCTCCTACGAGCAGTACTTC; CDR3: CASSGDRGLSYEQYF
size: -; D: -; V: TRBV12-3/TRBV12-4; J: TRBJ1-3; DNA: TGTGCCAGCAGGGTTAGCTCTGGAAACACCATATATTTT; CDR3: CASRVSSGNTIYF
size: -; D: TRBD2; V: TRBV7-8; J: TRBJ2-2; DNA: TGTGCCAGCAGCTTAGTTAGCGGGACTAACACCGGGGAGCTGTTTTTT; CDR3: CASSLVSGTNTGELFF
size: -; D: TRBD2; V: TRBV5-1; J: TRBJ2-1; DNA: TGCGCCAGCAGCTTTACCGGGACTAGCGGGAGAGCGTTGCATGAGCAGTTCTTC; CDR3: CASSFTGTSGRALHEQFF
size: -; D: TRBD1; V: TRBV2; J: TRBJ2-1; DNA: TGTGCCAGCAGTTACAGGGGGAGCTCCTACAATGAGCAGTTCTTC; CDR3: CASSYRGSSYNEQFF
size: -; D: -; V: TRBV28; J: TRBJ1-3; DNA: TGTGCCAGCAGCGGTTCGGGGGGCCCCTCTGGAAACACCATATATTTT; CDR3: CASSGSGGPSGNTIYF
size: -; D: -; V: TRBV6-6; J: TRBJ1-2; DNA: TGTGCCAGCAGCCACGGGAGGGACGCTAGTAACTATGGCTACACCTTC; CDR3: CASSHGRDASNYGYTF
size: -; D: TRBD1; V: TRBV7-2; J: TRBJ2-7; DNA: TGTGCCAGCAGCTTAGCGACACAGGGGGCGTCCTACGAGCAGTACTTC; CDR3: CASSLATQGASYEQYF
size: -; D: -; V: TRBV11-2; J: TRBJ2-1; DNA: TGTGCCAGCAGCTTAAGAGGAGTTTCGTCCTACAATGAGCAGTTCTTC; CDR3: CASSLRGVSSYNEQFF
size: -; D: -; V: TRBV3-1/TRBV3-2; J: TRBJ2-7; DNA: TGTGCCAGCAGCCAAGAATTTCGCGAGCAGTACTTC; CDR3: CASSQEFREQYF
size: -; D: TRBD1; V: TRBV10-2; J: TRBJ1-2; DNA: TGCGCCAGCAGTGAGATCGGGACAGGAGGCCTAGAGGGGGGCTACACCTTC; CDR3: CASSEIGTGGLEGGYTF
size: -; D: -; V: TRBV7-2; J: TRBJ2-3; DNA: TGTGCCAGCAGCCAAACAGATACGCAGTATTTT; CDR3: CASSQTDTQYF
size: -; D: -; V: TRBV7-2; J: TRBJ2-7; DNA: TGTGCCAGCAGCACCGGGGGGCCGAGGAGCGAGCAGTACTTC; CDR3: CASSTGGPRSEQYF
size: -; D: -; V: TRBV7-2; J: TRBJ1-6; DNA: TGTGCCAGCGGGGGGTCTTTGAATAATTCACCCCTCCACTTT; CDR3: CASGGSLNNSPLHF
size: -; D: -; V: TRBV3-1/TRBV3-2; J: TRBJ1-3; DNA: TGTGCCAGCAGCCAAGAAAGCAGGGTCTTACTTCGTGGAAACACCATATATTTT; CDR3: CASSQESRVLLRGNTIYF
size: -; D: -; V: TRBV10-3; J: TRBJ1-1; DNA: TGTGCCATCAGTGAGTCGGCAACAGCTGAAGCTTTCTTT; CDR3: CAISESATAEAFF
size: -; D: TRBD1; V: TRBV6-4; J: TRBJ1-6; DNA: TGTGCCAGCGGGGGGACAGATCAGCCCTATAATTCACCCCTCCACTTT; CDR3: CASGGTDQPYNSPLHF
size: -; D: -; V: TRBV7-2; J: TRBJ2-7; DNA: TGTGCCAGCAGCTTAGCGGGGCCCTCCTACGAGCAGTACTTC; CDR3: CASSLAGPSYEQYF
size: -; D: -; V: TRBV10-3; J: TRBJ1-1; DNA: TGTGCCATCAGTGAAAGGCAGGAAAGGCTTAGGGCTTTCTTT; CDR3: CAISERQERLRAFF
size: -; D: -; V: TRBV30; J: TRBJ1-6; DNA: TGTGCCTGGATCGCGGGGCTGGCTAATTCACCCCTCCACTTT; CDR3: CAWIAGLANSPLHF
size: -; D: TRBD2; V: TRBV7-6; J: TRBJ2-1; DNA: TGTGCCAGCAGCTTAGCCTTAGGGAGCGGGGGGACCCCTAGGAATGAGCAGTTCTTC; CDR3: CASSLALGSGGTPRNEQFF